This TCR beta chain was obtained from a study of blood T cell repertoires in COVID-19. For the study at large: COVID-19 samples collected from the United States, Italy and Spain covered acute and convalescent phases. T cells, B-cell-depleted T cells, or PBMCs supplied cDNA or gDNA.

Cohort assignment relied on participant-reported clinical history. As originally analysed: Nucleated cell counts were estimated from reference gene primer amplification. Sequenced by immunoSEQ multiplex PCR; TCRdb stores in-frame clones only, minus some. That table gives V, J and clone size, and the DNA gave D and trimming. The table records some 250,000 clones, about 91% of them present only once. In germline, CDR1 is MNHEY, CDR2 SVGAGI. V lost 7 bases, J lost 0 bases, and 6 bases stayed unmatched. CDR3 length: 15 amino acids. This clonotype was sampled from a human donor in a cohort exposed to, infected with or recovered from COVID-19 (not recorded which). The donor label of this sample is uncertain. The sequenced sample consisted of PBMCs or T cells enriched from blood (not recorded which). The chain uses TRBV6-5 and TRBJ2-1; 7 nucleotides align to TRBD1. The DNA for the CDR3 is TGTGCCAGCAAAAGGGGGCCCTTCTCCTACAATGAGCAGTTCTTC. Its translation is CASKRGPFSYNEQFF.